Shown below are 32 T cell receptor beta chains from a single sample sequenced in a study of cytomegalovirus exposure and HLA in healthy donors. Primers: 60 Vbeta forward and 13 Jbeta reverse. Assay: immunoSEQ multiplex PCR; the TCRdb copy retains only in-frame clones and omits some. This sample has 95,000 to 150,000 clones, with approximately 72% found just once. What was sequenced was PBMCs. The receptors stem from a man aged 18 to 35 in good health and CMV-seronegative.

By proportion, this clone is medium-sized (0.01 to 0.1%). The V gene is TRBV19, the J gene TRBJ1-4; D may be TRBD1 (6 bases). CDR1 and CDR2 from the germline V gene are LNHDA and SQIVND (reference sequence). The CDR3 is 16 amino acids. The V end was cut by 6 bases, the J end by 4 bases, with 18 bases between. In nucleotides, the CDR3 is TGTGCCAGTAGGGAGCAGCAGGGGTTCTATAATGAAAAACTGTTTTTT. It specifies CASREQQGFYNEKLFF.

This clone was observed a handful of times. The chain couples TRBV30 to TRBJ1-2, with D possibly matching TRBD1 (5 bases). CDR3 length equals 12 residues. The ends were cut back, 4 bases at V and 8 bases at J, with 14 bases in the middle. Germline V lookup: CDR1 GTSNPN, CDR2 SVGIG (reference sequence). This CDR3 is CAWIRDSRGYTF. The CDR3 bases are TGTGCCTGGATCCGGGACTCTCGGGGCTACACCTTC. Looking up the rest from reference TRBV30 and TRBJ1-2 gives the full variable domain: SQTIHQWPATLVQPVGSPLSLECTVEGTSNPNLYWYRQAAGRGLQLLFYSVGIGQISSEVPQNLSASRPQDRQFILSSKKLLLSDSGFYLCAWIRDSRGYTFGSGTRLTVV.

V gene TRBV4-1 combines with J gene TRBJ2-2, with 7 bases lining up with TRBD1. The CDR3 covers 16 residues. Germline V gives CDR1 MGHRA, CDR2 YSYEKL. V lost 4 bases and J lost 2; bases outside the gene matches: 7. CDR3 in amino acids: CASSPRDRLNTGELFF. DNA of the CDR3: TGCGCCAGCAGCCCCCGGGACAGACTAAACACCGGGGAGCTGTTTTTT.

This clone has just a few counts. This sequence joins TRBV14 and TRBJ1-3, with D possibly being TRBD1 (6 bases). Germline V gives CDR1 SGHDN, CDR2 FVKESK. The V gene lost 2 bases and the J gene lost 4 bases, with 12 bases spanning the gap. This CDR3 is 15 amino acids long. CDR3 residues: CASSQLAGAGNTIYF. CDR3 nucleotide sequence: TGTGCCAGCAGCCAACTTGCAGGGGCAGGAAACACCATATATTTT.

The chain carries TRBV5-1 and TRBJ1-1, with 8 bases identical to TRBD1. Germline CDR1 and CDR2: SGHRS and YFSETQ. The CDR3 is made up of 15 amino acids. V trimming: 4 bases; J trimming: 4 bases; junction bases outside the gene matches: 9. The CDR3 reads CASSTQGGPGTEAFF. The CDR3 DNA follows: TGCGCCAGCAGCACACAGGGGGGGCCGGGCACTGAAGCTTTCTTT.

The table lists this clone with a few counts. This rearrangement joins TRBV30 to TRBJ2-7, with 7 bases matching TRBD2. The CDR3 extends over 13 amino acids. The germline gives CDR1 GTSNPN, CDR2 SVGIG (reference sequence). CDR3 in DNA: TGTGCAACGGGGCGGGGGACCTCCTACGAGCAGTACTTC. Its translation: CATGRGTSYEQYF.

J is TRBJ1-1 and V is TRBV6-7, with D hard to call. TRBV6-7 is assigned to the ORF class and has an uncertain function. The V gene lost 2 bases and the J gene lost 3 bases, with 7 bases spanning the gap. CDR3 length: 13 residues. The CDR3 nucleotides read TGTGCCAGCAGTTACCCAACAGACACTGAAGCTTTCTTT. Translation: CASSYPTDTEAFF.

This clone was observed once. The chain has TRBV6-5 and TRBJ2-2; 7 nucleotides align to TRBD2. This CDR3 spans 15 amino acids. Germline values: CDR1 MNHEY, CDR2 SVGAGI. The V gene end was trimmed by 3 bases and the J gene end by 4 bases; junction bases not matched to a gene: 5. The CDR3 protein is CASSYTGGVTGELFF. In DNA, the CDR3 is TGTGCCAGCAGTTATACGGGAGGAGTCACCGGGGAGCTGTTTTTT.

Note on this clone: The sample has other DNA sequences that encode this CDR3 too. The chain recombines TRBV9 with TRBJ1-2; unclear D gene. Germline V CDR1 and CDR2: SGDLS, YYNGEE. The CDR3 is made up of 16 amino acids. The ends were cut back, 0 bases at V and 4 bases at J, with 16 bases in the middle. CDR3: CASSVERSPFVYGYTF. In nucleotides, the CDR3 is TGTGCCAGCAGCGTAGAGCGGTCACCCTTTGTCTATGGCTACACCTTC.

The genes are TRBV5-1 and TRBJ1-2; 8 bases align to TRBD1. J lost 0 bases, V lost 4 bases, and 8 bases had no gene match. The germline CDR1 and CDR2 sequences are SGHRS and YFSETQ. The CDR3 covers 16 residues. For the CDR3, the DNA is TGCGCCAGCAGCCCAGTGACAGGGGTGGCTAACTATGGCTACACCTTC. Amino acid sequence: CASSPVTGVANYGYTF.

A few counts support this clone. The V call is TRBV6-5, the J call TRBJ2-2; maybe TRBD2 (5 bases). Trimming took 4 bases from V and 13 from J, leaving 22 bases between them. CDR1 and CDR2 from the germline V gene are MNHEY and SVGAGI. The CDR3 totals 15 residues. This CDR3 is CASSSQWKDGGWLFF. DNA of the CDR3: TGTGCCAGCAGTTCCCAGTGGAAAGACGGAGGTTGGCTGTTTTTT.

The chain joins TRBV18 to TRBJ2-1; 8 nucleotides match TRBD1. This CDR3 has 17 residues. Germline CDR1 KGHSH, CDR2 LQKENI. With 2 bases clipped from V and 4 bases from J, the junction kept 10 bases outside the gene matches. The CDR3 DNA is TGTGCCAGCTCACCAGTCCCCCGGACAGGGATATACAATGAGCAGTTCTTC. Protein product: CASSPVPRTGIYNEQFF.

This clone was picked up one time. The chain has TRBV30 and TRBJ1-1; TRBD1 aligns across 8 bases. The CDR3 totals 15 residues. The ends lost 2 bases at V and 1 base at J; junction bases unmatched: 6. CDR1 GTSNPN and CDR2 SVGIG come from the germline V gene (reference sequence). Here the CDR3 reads CAWSPIDRGNTEAFF. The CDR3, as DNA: TGTGCCTGGAGTCCCATCGACAGGGGGAACACTGAAGCTTTCTTT.

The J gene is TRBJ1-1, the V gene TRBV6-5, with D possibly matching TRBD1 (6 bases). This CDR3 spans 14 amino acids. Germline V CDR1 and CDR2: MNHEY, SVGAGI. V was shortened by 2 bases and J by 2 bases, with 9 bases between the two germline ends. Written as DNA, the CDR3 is TGTGCCAGCAGTTACGGACAGTCAAACACTGAAGCTTTCTTT. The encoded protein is CASSYGQSNTEAFF.

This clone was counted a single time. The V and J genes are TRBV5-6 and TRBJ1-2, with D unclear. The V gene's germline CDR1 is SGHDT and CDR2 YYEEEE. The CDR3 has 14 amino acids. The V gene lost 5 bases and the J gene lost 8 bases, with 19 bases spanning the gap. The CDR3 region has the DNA TGTGCCAGCAGTTCCGTAACCCTACGAAAGGGCTACACCTTC. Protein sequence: CASSSVTLRKGYTF. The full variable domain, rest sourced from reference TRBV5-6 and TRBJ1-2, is DAGVTQSPTHLIKTRGQQVTLRCSPKSGHDTVSWYQQALGQGPQFIFQYYEEEERQRGNFPDRFSGHQFPNYSSELNVNALLLGDSALYLCASSSVTLRKGYTFGSGTRLTVV.

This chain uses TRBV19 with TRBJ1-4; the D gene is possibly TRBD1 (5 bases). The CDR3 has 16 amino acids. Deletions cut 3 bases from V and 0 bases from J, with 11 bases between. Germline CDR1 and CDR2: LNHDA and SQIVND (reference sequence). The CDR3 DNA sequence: TGTGCCAGTAGTATTATCGAGACAGCAACTAATGAAAAACTGTTTTTT. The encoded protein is CASSIIETATNEKLFF.

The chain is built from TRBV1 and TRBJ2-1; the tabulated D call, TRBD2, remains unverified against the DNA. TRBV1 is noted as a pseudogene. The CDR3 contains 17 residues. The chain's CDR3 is CTSSPGLAGAVDNEQFF. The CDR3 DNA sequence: TGCACCAGCAGCCCGGGACTAGCGGGGGCCGTGGACAATGAGCAGTTCTTC.

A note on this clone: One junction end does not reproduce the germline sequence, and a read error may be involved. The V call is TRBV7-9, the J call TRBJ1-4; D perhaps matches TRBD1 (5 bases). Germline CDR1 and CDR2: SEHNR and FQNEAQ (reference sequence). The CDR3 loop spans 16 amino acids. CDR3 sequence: CARSLRRGRRNEKLFF. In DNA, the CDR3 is TGTGCCCGCAGCTTAAGGCGGGGACGACGAAATGAAAAACTGTTTTTT.

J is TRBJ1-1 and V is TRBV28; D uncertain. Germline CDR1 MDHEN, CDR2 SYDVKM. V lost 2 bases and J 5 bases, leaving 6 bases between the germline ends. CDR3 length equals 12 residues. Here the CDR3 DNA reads TGTGCCAGCAGTTTAGTTCTGACTGAAGCTTTCTTT. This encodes CASSLVLTEAFF.

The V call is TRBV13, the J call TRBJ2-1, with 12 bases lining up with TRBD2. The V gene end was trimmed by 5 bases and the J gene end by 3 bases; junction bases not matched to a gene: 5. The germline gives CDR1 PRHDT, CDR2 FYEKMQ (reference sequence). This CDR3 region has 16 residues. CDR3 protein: CASSMILAGGYNEQFF. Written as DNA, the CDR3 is TGTGCCAGCAGCATGATACTAGCGGGAGGCTACAATGAGCAGTTCTTC.

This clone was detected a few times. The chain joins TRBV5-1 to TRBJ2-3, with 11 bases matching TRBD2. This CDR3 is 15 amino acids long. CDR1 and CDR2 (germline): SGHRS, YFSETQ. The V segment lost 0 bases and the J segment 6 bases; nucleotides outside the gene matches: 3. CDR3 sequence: CASSLETSGIDTQYF. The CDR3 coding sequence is TGCGCCAGCAGCTTGGAGACTAGCGGGATTGATACGCAGTATTTT.

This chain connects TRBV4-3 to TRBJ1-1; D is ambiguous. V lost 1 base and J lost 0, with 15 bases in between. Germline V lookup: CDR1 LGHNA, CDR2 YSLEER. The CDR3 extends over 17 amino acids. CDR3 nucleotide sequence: TGCGCCAGCAGCCAAGGGTACTGGAGGAGGATGAACACTGAAGCTTTCTTT. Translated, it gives CASSQGYWRRMNTEAFF.

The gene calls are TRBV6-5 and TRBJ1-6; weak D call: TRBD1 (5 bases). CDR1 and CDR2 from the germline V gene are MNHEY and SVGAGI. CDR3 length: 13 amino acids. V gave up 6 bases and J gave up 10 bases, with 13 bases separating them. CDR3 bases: TGTGCCAGCAGCACAGGCTTACGGTCACCCCTCCACTTT. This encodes CASSTGLRSPLHF.

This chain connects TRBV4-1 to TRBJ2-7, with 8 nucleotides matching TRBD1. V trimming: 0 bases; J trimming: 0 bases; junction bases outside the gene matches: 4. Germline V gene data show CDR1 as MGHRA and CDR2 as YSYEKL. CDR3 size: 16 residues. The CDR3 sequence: CASSQDPGTGSYEQYF. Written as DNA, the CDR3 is TGCGCCAGCAGCCAAGATCCCGGGACAGGCTCCTACGAGCAGTACTTC.

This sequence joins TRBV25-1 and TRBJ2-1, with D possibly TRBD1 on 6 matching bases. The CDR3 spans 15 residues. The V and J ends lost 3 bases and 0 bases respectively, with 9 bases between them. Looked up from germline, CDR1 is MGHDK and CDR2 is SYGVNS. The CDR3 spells CASSDRDTSYNEQFF. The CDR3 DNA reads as TGTGCCAGCAGTGACCGGGACACCTCCTACAATGAGCAGTTCTTC.

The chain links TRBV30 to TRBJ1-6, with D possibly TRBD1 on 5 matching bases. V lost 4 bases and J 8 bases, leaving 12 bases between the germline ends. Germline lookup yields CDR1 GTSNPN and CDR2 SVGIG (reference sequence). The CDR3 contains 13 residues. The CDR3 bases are TGTGCCTGGATGGGGGGAGGCTATTCACCCCTCCACTTT. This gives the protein CAWMGGGYSPLHF.

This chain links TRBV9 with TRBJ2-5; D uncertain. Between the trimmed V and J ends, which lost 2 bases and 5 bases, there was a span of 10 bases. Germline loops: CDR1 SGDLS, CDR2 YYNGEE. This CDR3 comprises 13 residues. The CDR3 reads CASSVLGRETQYF. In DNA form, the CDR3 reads TGTGCCAGCAGCGTTTTGGGCAGGGAGACCCAGTACTTC.

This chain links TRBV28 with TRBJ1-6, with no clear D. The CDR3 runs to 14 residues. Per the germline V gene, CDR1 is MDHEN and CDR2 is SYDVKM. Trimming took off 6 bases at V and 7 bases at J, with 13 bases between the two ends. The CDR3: CASSYRDINSPLHF. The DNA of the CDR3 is TGTGCCAGCAGCTACCGGGATATCAATTCACCCCTCCACTTT.

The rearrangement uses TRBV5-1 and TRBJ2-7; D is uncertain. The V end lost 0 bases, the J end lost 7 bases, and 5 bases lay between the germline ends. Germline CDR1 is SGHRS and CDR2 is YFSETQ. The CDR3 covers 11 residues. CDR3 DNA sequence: TGCGCCAGCAGCTTGGTTCGGGAGCAGTACTTC. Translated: CASSLVREQYF.

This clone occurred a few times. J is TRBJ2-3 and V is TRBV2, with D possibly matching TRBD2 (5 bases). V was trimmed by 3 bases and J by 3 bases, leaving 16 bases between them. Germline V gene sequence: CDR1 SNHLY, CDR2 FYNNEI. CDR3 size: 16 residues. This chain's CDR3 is CASSDIGSLVTDTQYF. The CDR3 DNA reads TGTGCCAGCAGTGATATAGGGAGTCTGGTGACAGATACGCAGTATTTT.

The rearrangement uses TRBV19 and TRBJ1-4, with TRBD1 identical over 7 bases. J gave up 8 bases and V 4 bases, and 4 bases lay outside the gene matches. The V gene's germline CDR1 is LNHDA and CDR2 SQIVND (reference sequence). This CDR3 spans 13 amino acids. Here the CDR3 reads CASSKGAYEKLFF. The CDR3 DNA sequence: TGTGCCAGTAGTAAGGGGGCATACGAAAAACTGTTTTTT. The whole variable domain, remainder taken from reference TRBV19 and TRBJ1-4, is DGGITQSPKYLFRKEGQNVTLSCEQNLNHDAMYWYRQDPGQGLRLIYYSQIVNDFQKGDIAEGYSVSREKKESFPLTVTSAQKNPTAFYLCASSKGAYEKLFFGSGTQLSVL.

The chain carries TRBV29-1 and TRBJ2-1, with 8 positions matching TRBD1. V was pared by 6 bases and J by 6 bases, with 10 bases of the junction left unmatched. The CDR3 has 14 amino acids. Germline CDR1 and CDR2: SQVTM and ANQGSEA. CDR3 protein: CSVQRGTGGNEQFF. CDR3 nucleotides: TGCAGCGTCCAACGTGGGACAGGAGGCAATGAGCAGTTCTTC.